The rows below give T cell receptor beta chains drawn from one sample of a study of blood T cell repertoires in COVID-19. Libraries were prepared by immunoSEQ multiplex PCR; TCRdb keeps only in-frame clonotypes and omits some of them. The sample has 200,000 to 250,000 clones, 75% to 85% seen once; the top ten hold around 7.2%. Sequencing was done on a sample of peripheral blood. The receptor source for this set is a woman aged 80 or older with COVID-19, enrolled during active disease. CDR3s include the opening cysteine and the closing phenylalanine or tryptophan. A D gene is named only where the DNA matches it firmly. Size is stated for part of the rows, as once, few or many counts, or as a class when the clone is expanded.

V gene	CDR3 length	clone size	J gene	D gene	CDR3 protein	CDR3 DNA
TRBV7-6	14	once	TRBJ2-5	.	CASSFTGKGETQYF	TGTGCCAGCAGCTTTACAGGAAAGGGAGAGACCCAGTACTTC
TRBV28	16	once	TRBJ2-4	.	CASSLGQSVAKNIQYF	TGTGCCAGCAGTTTAGGACAGAGCGTAGCCAAAAACATTCAGTACTTC
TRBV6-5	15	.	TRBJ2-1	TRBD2	CASSSPYSGGNEQFF	TGTGCCAGCAGTTCGCCCTATAGCGGGGGGAATGAGCAGTTCTTC
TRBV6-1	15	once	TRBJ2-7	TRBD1	CASSESTGGSYEQYF	TGTGCCAGCAGTGAAAGCACAGGGGGGAGTTACGAGCAGTACTTC
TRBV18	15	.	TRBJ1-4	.	CASSPEQGRTEKLFF	TGTGCCAGCTCACCCGAGCAGGGGAGAACTGAAAAACTGTTTTTT
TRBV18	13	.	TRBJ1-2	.	CASSPRSEYGYTF	TGTGCCAGCTCACCACGATCGGAGTATGGCTACACCTTC
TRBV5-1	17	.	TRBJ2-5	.	CASSLVWESKGQETQYF	TGCGCCAGCAGCTTGGTTTGGGAGTCCAAGGGACAAGAGACCCAGTACTTC
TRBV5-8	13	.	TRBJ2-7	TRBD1	CASSLTGLREQYF	TGTGCCAGCAGTTTGACAGGGTTAAGGGAGCAGTACTTC
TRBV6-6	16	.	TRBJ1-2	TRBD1	CASSPNIMGTDYGYTF	TGTGCCAGCAGTCCGAATATAATGGGGACAGACTATGGCTACACCTTC
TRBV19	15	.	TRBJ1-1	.	CASSDDGGVNTEAFF	TGTGCCAGTAGTGACGATGGAGGGGTGAACACTGAAGCTTTCTTT
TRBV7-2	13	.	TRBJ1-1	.	CASSSGGNTEAFF	TGTGCCAGCAGCTCCGGGGGGAACACTGAAGCTTTCTTT
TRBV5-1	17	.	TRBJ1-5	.	CASSLGAGYGSNQPQHF	TGCGCCAGCAGCTTGGGGGCAGGCTACGGAAGCAATCAGCCCCAGCATTTT
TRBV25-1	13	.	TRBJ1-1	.	CASSEGGAGKAFF	TGTGCCAGCAGTGAAGGCGGAGCAGGGAAAGCTTTCTTT
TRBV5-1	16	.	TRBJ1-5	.	CASSLGASGGNQPQHF	TGCGCCAGCAGCTTGGGGGCGTCCGGGGGTAATCAGCCCCAGCATTTT
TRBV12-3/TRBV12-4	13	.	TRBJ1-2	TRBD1	CASRPTGGYGYTF	TGTGCCAGCAGGCCAACAGGGGGCTATGGCTACACCTTC
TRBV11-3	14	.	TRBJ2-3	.	CASSSRGGPDTQYF	TGTGCCAGCAGCTCCAGGGGAGGGCCAGATACGCAGTATTTT
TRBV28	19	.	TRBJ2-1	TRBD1	CASSPPVYSDRGLRNEQFF	TGTGCCAGCAGTCCCCCGGTGTACAGCGACAGGGGGCTCAGGAATGAGCAGTTCTTC
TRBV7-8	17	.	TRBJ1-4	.	CASSLVLGTATNEKLFF	TGTGCCAGCAGCTTAGTTCTGGGCACTGCAACTAATGAAAAACTGTTTTTT
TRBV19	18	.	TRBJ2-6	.	CASSLPGQGYAGANVLTF	TGTGCCAGTAGTCTACCGGGGCAGGGGTATGCTGGGGCCAACGTCCTGACTTTC
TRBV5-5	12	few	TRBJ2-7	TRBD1	CASSPQGFEQYF	TGTGCCAGCAGCCCACAGGGGTTCGAGCAGTACTTC
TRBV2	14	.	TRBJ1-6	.	CASSESNSNSPLHF	TGTGCCAGCAGTGAATCGAACAGTAATTCACCCCTCCACTTT
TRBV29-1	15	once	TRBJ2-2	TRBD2	CSVPPTSGGAGELFF	TGCAGCGTTCCGCCGACTAGCGGGGGGGCGGGGGAGCTGTTTTTT
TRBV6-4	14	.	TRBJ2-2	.	CASSDSRGSGELFF	TGTGCCAGCAGTGACTCCAGGGGATCCGGGGAGCTGTTTTTT
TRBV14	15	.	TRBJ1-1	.	CASSQDHGPGGRAFF	TGTGCCAGCAGCCAAGATCACGGACCCGGGGGGCGAGCTTTCTTT